This is a list of T cell receptor beta chains from one sample in a study of Ad26.COV2.S vaccination and SARS-CoV-2 variants. Using immunoSEQ multiplex PCR, the repertoire was profiled, and TCRdb retains in-frame clones only, with some absent. The table includes roughly 700,000 clones, roughly 90% detected once. This specimen consisted of peripheral blood, obtained in a trial of Ad26.COV2.S vaccine versus placebo. The receptor source for this set is a person aged 18 to 59 who received the Ad26.COV2.S COVID-19 vaccine or a placebo. Each CDR3 is given with its conserved first and last residue. The order of the fields is clone size, V gene, D gene, J gene, CDR3 protein, CDR3 DNA. The D gene is left open where the match is weak. Clone size appears in some rows only: once, few, many, or a class for an expanded clone.

clone size: NA; V gene: TRBV4-3; D gene: NA; J gene: TRBJ1-5; CDR3 protein: CASSPDGSSNQPQHF; CDR3 DNA: TGCGCCAGCAGTCCGGACGGAAGTAGCAATCAGCCCCAGCATTTT
clone size: few; V gene: TRBV30; D gene: NA; J gene: TRBJ1-6; CDR3 protein: CAWSVAGARSPLHF; CDR3 DNA: TGTGCCTGGAGTGTAGCAGGGGCAAGATCACCCCTCCACTTT
clone size: NA; V gene: TRBV19; D gene: NA; J gene: TRBJ1-1; CDR3 protein: CASSIDHLRTEAFF; CDR3 DNA: TGTGCCAGTAGTATAGATCACCTGAGGACTGAAGCTTTCTTT
clone size: NA; V gene: TRBV24-1; D gene: NA; J gene: TRBJ2-1; CDR3 protein: CATSFRGPYNEQFF; CDR3 DNA: TGTGCCACCAGTTTCAGGGGCCCCTACAATGAGCAGTTCTTC
clone size: NA; V gene: TRBV29-1; D gene: TRBD1; J gene: TRBJ1-2; CDR3 protein: CSVTRGNLGYTF; CDR3 DNA: TGCAGCGTTACCAGGGGGAATCTTGGCTACACCTTC
clone size: NA; V gene: TRBV4-2; D gene: TRBD2; J gene: TRBJ2-7; CDR3 protein: CASSQEGGGQQYF; CDR3 DNA: TGTGCCAGCAGCCAAGAAGGCGGGGGACAGCAGTACTTC
clone size: NA; V gene: TRBV19; D gene: NA; J gene: TRBJ2-2; CDR3 protein: CASSTRWGTNTGELFF; CDR3 DNA: TGTGCCAGTAGCACCAGATGGGGTACGAACACCGGGGAGCTGTTTTTT
clone size: once; V gene: TRBV24-1; D gene: TRBD2; J gene: TRBJ2-1; CDR3 protein: CATSDLGSGEQFF; CDR3 DNA: TGTGCCACCAGTGATTTGGGTAGCGGGGAGCAGTTCTTC
clone size: NA; V gene: TRBV12-5; D gene: NA; J gene: TRBJ2-1; CDR3 protein: CASGLRGPSYNEQFF; CDR3 DNA: TGTGCTAGTGGTTTGCGGGGCCCTTCCTACAATGAGCAGTTCTTC
clone size: NA; V gene: TRBV23-1; D gene: NA; J gene: TRBJ2-7; CDR3 protein: CASSQSPWPSWEQYF; CDR3 DNA: TGCGCCAGCAGTCAATCCCCATGGCCCTCTTGGGAGCAGTACTTC
clone size: NA; V gene: TRBV11-3; D gene: TRBD1; J gene: TRBJ2-3; CDR3 protein: CASSPGTVPDTQYF; CDR3 DNA: TGTGCCAGCAGCCCCGGGACAGTTCCAGATACGCAGTATTTT
clone size: NA; V gene: TRBV2; D gene: NA; J gene: TRBJ2-3; CDR3 protein: CASTMETDTQYF; CDR3 DNA: TGTGCCAGCACAATGGAAACAGATACGCAGTATTTT
clone size: NA; V gene: TRBV5-1; D gene: NA; J gene: TRBJ2-3; CDR3 protein: CASSLVPSLGSRTDTQYF; CDR3 DNA: TGCGCCAGCAGCTTGGTACCCTCACTAGGTTCCCGCACAGATACGCAGTATTTT
clone size: NA; V gene: TRBV5-1; D gene: TRBD1; J gene: TRBJ1-1; CDR3 protein: CASSLKTGVNTEAFF; CDR3 DNA: TGCGCCAGCAGCCTAAAGACAGGGGTGAACACTGAAGCTTTCTTT
clone size: NA; V gene: TRBV5-1; D gene: NA; J gene: TRBJ2-3; CDR3 protein: CASSLHSDTQYF; CDR3 DNA: TGCGCCAGCAGCTTGCACTCAGATACGCAGTATTTT
clone size: NA; V gene: TRBV4-2; D gene: TRBD1; J gene: TRBJ2-5; CDR3 protein: CASSQDIQGAPQETQYF; CDR3 DNA: TGTGCCAGCAGCCAAGATATTCAGGGGGCCCCACAAGAGACCCAGTACTTC
clone size: NA; V gene: TRBV7-9; D gene: NA; J gene: TRBJ1-1; CDR3 protein: CASSLDIPGTEAFF; CDR3 DNA: TGTGCCAGCAGCTTAGATATTCCAGGGACTGAAGCTTTCTTT
clone size: NA; V gene: TRBV7-9; D gene: TRBD2; J gene: TRBJ2-1; CDR3 protein: CASTEGWTSGRRGDEQFF; CDR3 DNA: TGTGCCAGCACCGAAGGGTGGACTAGCGGGAGGCGCGGCGATGAGCAGTTCTTC
clone size: NA; V gene: TRBV10-3; D gene: NA; J gene: TRBJ1-5; CDR3 protein: CAISEDRGQPQHF; CDR3 DNA: TGTGCCATCAGTGAGGACCGGGGGCAGCCCCAGCATTTT
clone size: NA; V gene: TRBV10-3; D gene: NA; J gene: TRBJ2-2; CDR3 protein: CAISELGFANTGELFF; CDR3 DNA: TGTGCCATCAGTGAGTTGGGCTTTGCGAACACCGGGGAGCTGTTTTTT
clone size: NA; V gene: TRBV24-1; D gene: TRBD2; J gene: TRBJ2-2; CDR3 protein: CATSDPRASGGFNTGELFF; CDR3 DNA: TGTGCCACCAGTGATCCCCGGGCTAGCGGGGGTTTTAACACCGGGGAGCTGTTTTTT
clone size: NA; V gene: TRBV6-5; D gene: TRBD1; J gene: TRBJ2-7; CDR3 protein: CATLSTGTGASEQYF; CDR3 DNA: TGTGCCACCCTATCCACCGGGACAGGGGCATCCGAGCAGTACTTC
clone size: once; V gene: TRBV4-3; D gene: TRBD1; J gene: TRBJ2-7; CDR3 protein: CASSPEVIGQAKPFSYEQYF; CDR3 DNA: TGCGCCAGCAGCCCCGAAGTAATCGGACAGGCCAAACCCTTCTCCTACGAGCAGTACTTC
clone size: NA; V gene: TRBV2; D gene: TRBD1; J gene: TRBJ2-5; CDR3 protein: CASSIQGLRETQYF; CDR3 DNA: TGTGCCAGCAGTATACAGGGGTTGAGGGAGACCCAGTACTTC
clone size: NA; V gene: TRBV7-9; D gene: NA; J gene: TRBJ1-2; CDR3 protein: CASSSDVSYYGYTF; CDR3 DNA: TGTGCCAGCAGCTCCGACGTATCGTACTATGGCTACACCTTC
clone size: NA; V gene: TRBV7-2; D gene: NA; J gene: TRBJ2-3; CDR3 protein: CASSPTLRDPTDTQYF; CDR3 DNA: TGTGCCAGCAGCCCTACCCTGCGGGACCCCACAGATACGCAGTATTTT
clone size: NA; V gene: TRBV7-9; D gene: NA; J gene: TRBJ2-1; CDR3 protein: CASSLDLRSLEQFF; CDR3 DNA: TGTGCCAGCAGCTTAGACCTGAGAAGCTTAGAGCAGTTCTTC
clone size: NA; V gene: TRBV5-8; D gene: TRBD2; J gene: TRBJ2-7; CDR3 protein: CASSFQRESSPFYEQYF; CDR3 DNA: TGTGCCAGCAGCTTTCAGCGGGAGTCCTCTCCTTTCTACGAGCAGTACTTC
clone size: NA; V gene: TRBV30; D gene: NA; J gene: TRBJ2-2; CDR3 protein: CAWKGRQGVGELFF; CDR3 DNA: TGTGCCTGGAAGGGCCGGCAGGGTGTCGGGGAGCTGTTTTTT
clone size: NA; V gene: TRBV7-2; D gene: NA; J gene: TRBJ1-1; CDR3 protein: CASSPLGGLNTEAFF; CDR3 DNA: TGTGCCAGCAGCCCCCTCGGGGGCCTGAACACTGAAGCTTTCTTT
clone size: NA; V gene: TRBV6-4; D gene: NA; J gene: TRBJ2-6; CDR3 protein: CASSFDHSGANVLTF; CDR3 DNA: TGTGCCAGCAGCTTCGACCACTCTGGGGCCAACGTCCTGACTTTC
clone size: once; V gene: TRBV7-9; D gene: NA; J gene: TRBJ1-2; CDR3 protein: CASSLGADHYGYTF; CDR3 DNA: TGTGCCAGCAGCTTGGGGGCGGACCACTATGGCTACACCTTC
clone size: once; V gene: TRBV7-2; D gene: NA; J gene: TRBJ2-7; CDR3 protein: CASSRGIDPSYEQYF; CDR3 DNA: TGTGCCAGCAGCCGGGGCATCGACCCTTCCTACGAGCAGTACTTC
clone size: NA; V gene: TRBV11-2; D gene: NA; J gene: TRBJ2-7; CDR3 protein: CASSSGIGGPEAYEQYF; CDR3 DNA: TGTGCCAGCAGCTCTGGGATTGGGGGCCCCGAAGCCTACGAGCAGTACTTC
clone size: NA; V gene: TRBV24-1; D gene: TRBD1; J gene: TRBJ2-2; CDR3 protein: CATSDPDRGGGELFF; CDR3 DNA: TGTGCCACCAGTGATCCCGACAGGGGCGGCGGGGAGCTGTTTTTT
clone size: NA; V gene: TRBV4-3; D gene: NA; J gene: TRBJ2-7; CDR3 protein: CASSQGLGRTPYEQYF; CDR3 DNA: TGCGCCAGCAGCCAAGGGCTCGGCCGGACCCCCTACGAGCAGTACTTC
clone size: NA; V gene: TRBV7-9; D gene: NA; J gene: TRBJ2-5; CDR3 protein: CASSLGGGSSPRQETQYF; CDR3 DNA: TGTGCCAGCAGCTTAGGCGGTGGATCATCACCCCGCCAAGAGACCCAGTACTTC
clone size: NA; V gene: TRBV15; D gene: TRBD1; J gene: TRBJ1-2; CDR3 protein: CATSPGDSLGGYTF; CDR3 DNA: TGTGCCACCAGTCCTGGGGACAGTCTCGGTGGCTACACCTTC
clone size: NA; V gene: TRBV7-9; D gene: NA; J gene: TRBJ1-2; CDR3 protein: CASSLVGRDRYGYTF; CDR3 DNA: TGTGCCAGCAGCTTGGTAGGCAGGGATCGCTATGGCTACACCTTC
clone size: NA; V gene: TRBV7-2; D gene: NA; J gene: TRBJ1-4; CDR3 protein: CASTPRQGEKKLFF; CDR3 DNA: TGTGCCAGCACCCCCCGCCAGGGTGAGAAAAAACTGTTTTTT
clone size: NA; V gene: TRBV11-2; D gene: TRBD2; J gene: TRBJ2-1; CDR3 protein: CASSLSGGHNEQFF; CDR3 DNA: TGTGCCAGCAGCTTATCGGGGGGGCACAATGAGCAGTTCTTC
clone size: NA; V gene: TRBV10-3; D gene: NA; J gene: TRBJ2-5; CDR3 protein: CAISEIQETQYF; CDR3 DNA: TGTGCCATCAGTGAGATCCAAGAGACCCAGTACTTC
clone size: once; V gene: TRBV6-5; D gene: NA; J gene: TRBJ2-7; CDR3 protein: CASRSGKTYEQYF; CDR3 DNA: TGTGCCAGCAGGTCCGGGAAGACCTACGAGCAGTACTTC
clone size: NA; V gene: TRBV25-1; D gene: TRBD1; J gene: TRBJ1-1; CDR3 protein: CASSESTGSITEAFF; CDR3 DNA: TGTGCCAGCAGTGAATCGACAGGGAGTATCACTGAAGCTTTCTTT
clone size: NA; V gene: TRBV7-8; D gene: TRBD2; J gene: TRBJ2-1; CDR3 protein: CASSPSSGTYNEQFF; CDR3 DNA: TGTGCCAGCAGCCCGTCTAGCGGGACTTACAATGAGCAGTTCTTC
clone size: NA; V gene: TRBV6-5; D gene: TRBD1; J gene: TRBJ2-7; CDR3 protein: CASSYPGQGTNEQYF; CDR3 DNA: TGTGCCAGCAGTTACCCCGGACAGGGAACTAACGAGCAGTACTTC
clone size: NA; V gene: TRBV6-5; D gene: NA; J gene: TRBJ1-2; CDR3 protein: CASWEGFSLNYGYTF; CDR3 DNA: TGTGCCAGCTGGGAGGGGTTCTCCTTAAACTATGGCTACACCTTC
clone size: NA; V gene: TRBV30; D gene: NA; J gene: TRBJ2-3; CDR3 protein: CAWIRWGADTQYF; CDR3 DNA: TGTGCCTGGATTAGGTGGGGGGCAGATACGCAGTATTTT
clone size: NA; V gene: TRBV5-6; D gene: NA; J gene: TRBJ2-3; CDR3 protein: CASSSYIGRTSTDTQYF; CDR3 DNA: TGTGCCAGCAGCTCCTACATAGGTAGGACTAGCACAGATACGCAGTATTTT
clone size: NA; V gene: TRBV21-1; D gene: NA; J gene: TRBJ2-5; CDR3 protein: CASRIHRDRGVVETQYF; CDR3 DNA: TGTGCCAGCAGGATACACCGGGACCGTGGAGTAGTGGAGACCCAGTACTTC
clone size: NA; V gene: TRBV12-3/TRBV12-4; D gene: NA; J gene: TRBJ2-7; CDR3 protein: CASRTSGLYEQYF; CDR3 DNA: TGTGCCAGCAGAACGAGCGGGCTTTACGAGCAGTACTTC
clone size: few; V gene: TRBV18; D gene: NA; J gene: TRBJ2-1; CDR3 protein: CASSPRTVNNEQFF; CDR3 DNA: TGTGCCAGCTCACCACGGACAGTGAACAATGAGCAGTTCTTC
clone size: NA; V gene: TRBV7-2; D gene: TRBD2; J gene: TRBJ2-1; CDR3 protein: CASSTGTSGGLSYNEQFF; CDR3 DNA: TGTGCCAGCAGCACCGGGACTAGCGGGGGGCTTTCCTACAATGAGCAGTTCTTC
clone size: NA; V gene: TRBV9; D gene: NA; J gene: TRBJ2-2; CDR3 protein: CASSQRGKPTGELFF; CDR3 DNA: TGTGCCAGCAGCCAGAGAGGTAAACCCACCGGGGAGCTGTTTTTT
clone size: once; V gene: TRBV7-9; D gene: NA; J gene: TRBJ1-3; CDR3 protein: CASSLEAGSGNTIYF; CDR3 DNA: TGTGCCAGCAGCTTAGAGGCAGGGTCTGGAAACACCATATATTTT
clone size: NA; V gene: TRBV27; D gene: NA; J gene: TRBJ2-4; CDR3 protein: CASSPGVQNIQYF; CDR3 DNA: TGTGCCAGCAGTCCAGGGGTGCAGAACATTCAGTACTTC
clone size: NA; V gene: TRBV19; D gene: NA; J gene: TRBJ1-5; CDR3 protein: CASSQGRGQPQHF; CDR3 DNA: TGTGCCAGTAGTCAAGGGCGCGGGCAGCCCCAGCATTTT
clone size: NA; V gene: TRBV2; D gene: NA; J gene: TRBJ2-7; CDR3 protein: CASRPPVFGGNYEQYF; CDR3 DNA: TGTGCCAGCAGGCCCCCGGTGTTTGGGGGCAACTACGAGCAGTACTTC
clone size: few; V gene: TRBV30; D gene: NA; J gene: TRBJ1-5; CDR3 protein: CAWSSGDQPQHF; CDR3 DNA: TGTGCCTGGAGTTCGGGAGATCAGCCCCAGCATTTT